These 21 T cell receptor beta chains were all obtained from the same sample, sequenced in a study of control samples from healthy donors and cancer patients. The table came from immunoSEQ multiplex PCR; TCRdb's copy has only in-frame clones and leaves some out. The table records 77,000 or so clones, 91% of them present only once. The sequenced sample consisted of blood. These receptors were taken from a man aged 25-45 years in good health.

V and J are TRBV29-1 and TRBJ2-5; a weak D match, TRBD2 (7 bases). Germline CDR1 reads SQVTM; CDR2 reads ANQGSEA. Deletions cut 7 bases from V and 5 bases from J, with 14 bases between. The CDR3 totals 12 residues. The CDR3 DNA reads TGCAGCGGGGGACGGGGGGCCGAGACCCAGTACTTC. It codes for CSGGRGAETQYF.

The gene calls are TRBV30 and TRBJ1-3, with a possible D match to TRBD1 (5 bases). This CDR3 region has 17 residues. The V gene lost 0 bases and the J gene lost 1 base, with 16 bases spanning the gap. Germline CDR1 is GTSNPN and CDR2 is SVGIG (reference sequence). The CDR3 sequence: CAWSVEEVGLSGNTIYF. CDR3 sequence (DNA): TGTGCCTGGAGTGTCGAAGAGGTGGGGCTTTCTGGAAACACCATATATTTT.

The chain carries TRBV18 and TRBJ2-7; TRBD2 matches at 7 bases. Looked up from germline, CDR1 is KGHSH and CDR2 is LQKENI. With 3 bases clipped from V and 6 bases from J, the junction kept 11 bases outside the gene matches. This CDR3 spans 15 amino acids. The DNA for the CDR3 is TGTGCCAGCTCACCTTTCAGCGGGACGGCCCGCGAGCAGTACTTC. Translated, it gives CASSPFSGTAREQYF.

The CDR3 is CASRPGQGEVDTQYF. The DNA for the CDR3 is TGTGCCAGCAGGCCGGGACAGGGTGAGGTAGATACGCAGTATTTT. The J gene is TRBJ2-3, the V gene TRBV6-5; the match to TRBD1 covers 9 bases. Germline lookup yields CDR1 MNHEY and CDR2 SVGAGI. This CDR3 is 15 amino acids long. The junction had 9 bases not matched to a gene; V was cut back by 6 bases and J by 5 bases.

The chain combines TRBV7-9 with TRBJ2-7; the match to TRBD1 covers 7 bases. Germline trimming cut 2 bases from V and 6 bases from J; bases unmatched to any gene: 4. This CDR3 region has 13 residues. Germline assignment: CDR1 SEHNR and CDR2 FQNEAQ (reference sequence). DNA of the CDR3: TGTGCCAGCAGCTTATTAGGGGGCTCCGAGCAGTACTTC. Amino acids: CASSLLGGSEQYF.

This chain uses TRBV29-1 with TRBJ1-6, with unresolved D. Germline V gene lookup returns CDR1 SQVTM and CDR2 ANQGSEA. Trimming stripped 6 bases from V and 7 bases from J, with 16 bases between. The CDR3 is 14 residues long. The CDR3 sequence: CSVTLGSVNSPLHF. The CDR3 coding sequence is TGCAGCGTGACCTTAGGGAGTGTGAATTCACCCCTCCACTTT.

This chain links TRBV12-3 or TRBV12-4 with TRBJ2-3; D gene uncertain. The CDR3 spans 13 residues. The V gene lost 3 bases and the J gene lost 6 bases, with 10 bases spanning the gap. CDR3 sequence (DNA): TGTGCCAGCAGTTTCACCCCCTCGGATACGCAGTATTTT. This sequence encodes CASSFTPSDTQYF.

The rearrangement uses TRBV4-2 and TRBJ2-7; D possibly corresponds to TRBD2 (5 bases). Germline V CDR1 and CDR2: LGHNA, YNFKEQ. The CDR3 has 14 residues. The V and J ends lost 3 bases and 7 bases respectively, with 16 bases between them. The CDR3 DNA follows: TGTGCCAGCAGCCAGGACTTCCAAGCTCATGAGCAGTACTTC. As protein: CASSQDFQAHEQYF.

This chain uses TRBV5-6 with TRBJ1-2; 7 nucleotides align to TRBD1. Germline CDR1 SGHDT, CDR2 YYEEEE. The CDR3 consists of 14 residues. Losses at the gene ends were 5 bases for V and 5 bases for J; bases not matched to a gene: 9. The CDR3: CASSSSRGIYGYTF. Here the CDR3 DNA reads TGTGCCAGCAGTTCCTCCAGGGGGATATATGGCTACACCTTC.

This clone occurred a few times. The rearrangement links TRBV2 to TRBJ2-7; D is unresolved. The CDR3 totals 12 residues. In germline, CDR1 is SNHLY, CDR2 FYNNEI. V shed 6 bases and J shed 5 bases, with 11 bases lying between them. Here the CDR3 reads CASRSDLDEQYF. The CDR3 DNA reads TGTGCCAGCAGGTCCGACCTCGACGAGCAGTACTTC.

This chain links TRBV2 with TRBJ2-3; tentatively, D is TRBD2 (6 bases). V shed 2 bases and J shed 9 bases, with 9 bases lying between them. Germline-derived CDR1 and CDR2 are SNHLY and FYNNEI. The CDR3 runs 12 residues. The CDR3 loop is CASSETGRTQYF. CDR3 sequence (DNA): TGTGCCAGCAGTGAAACGGGGAGGACGCAGTATTTT.

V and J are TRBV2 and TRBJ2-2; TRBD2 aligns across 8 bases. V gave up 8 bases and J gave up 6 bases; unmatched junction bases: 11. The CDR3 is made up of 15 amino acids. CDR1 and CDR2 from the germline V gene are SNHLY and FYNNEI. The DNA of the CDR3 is TGTGCCAGCTTTAGGGGGGCGGGAGGCGCCGGGGAGCTGTTTTTT. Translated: CASFRGAGGAGELFF.

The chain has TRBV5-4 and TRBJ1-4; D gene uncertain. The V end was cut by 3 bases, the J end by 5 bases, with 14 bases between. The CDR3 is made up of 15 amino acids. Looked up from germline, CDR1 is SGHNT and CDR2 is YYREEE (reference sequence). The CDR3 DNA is TGTGCCAGCAGCTCCGGGTCGAGAGGGAATGAAAAACTGTTTTTT. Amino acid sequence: CASSSGSRGNEKLFF.

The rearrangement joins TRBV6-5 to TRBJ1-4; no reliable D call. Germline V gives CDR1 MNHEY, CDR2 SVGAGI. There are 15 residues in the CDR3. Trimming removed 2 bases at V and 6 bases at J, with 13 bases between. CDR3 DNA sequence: TGTGCCAGCAGTTACCTCGGTGGCGGGTATGAAAAACTGTTTTTT. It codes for CASSYLGGGYEKLFF.

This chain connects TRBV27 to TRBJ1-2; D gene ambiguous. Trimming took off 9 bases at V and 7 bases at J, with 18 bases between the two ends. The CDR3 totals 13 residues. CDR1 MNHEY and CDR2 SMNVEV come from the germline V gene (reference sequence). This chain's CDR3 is CASYSYIVGGYTF. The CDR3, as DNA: TGTGCCAGTTACAGCTACATCGTTGGTGGCTACACCTTC.

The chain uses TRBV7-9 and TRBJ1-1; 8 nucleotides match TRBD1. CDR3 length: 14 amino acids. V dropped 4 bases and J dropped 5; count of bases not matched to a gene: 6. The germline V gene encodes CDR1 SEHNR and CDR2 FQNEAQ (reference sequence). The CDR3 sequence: CASSSEDRDTEAFF. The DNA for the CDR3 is TGTGCCAGCAGCTCGGAGGACAGGGATACTGAAGCTTTCTTT.

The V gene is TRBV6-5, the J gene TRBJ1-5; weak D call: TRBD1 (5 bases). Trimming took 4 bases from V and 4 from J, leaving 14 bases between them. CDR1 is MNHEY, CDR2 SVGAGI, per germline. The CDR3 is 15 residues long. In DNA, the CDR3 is TGTGCCAGCAGTTCCGGGGGTCTGGGAAATCAGCCCCAGCATTTT. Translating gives CASSSGGLGNQPQHF.

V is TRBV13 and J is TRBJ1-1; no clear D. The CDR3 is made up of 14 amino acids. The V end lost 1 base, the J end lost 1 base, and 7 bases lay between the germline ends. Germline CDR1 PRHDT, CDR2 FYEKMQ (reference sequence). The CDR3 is CASSLEQSNTEAFF. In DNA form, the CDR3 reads TGTGCCAGCAGCTTAGAGCAGTCGAACACTGAAGCTTTCTTT.

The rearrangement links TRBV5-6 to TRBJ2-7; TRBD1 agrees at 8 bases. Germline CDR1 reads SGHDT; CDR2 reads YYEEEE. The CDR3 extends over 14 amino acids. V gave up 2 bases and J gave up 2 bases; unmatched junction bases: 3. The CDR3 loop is CASSLGQGAYEQYF. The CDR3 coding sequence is TGTGCCAGCAGCTTAGGACAGGGAGCCTACGAGCAGTACTTC.

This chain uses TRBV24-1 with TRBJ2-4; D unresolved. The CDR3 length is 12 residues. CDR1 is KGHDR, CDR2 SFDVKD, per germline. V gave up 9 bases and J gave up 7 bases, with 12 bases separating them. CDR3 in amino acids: CATGDLSNIQYF. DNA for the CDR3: TGTGCCACCGGCGATCTGTCGAACATTCAGTACTTC.

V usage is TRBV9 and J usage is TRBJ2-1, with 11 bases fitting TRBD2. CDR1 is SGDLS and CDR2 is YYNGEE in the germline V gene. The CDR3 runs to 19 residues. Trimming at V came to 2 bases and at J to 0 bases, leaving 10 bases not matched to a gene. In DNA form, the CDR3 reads TGTGCCAGCAGCGTGACAGGGGGACTAGCGGCAACCTCCTACAATGAGCAGTTCTTC. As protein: CASSVTGGLAATSYNEQFF.